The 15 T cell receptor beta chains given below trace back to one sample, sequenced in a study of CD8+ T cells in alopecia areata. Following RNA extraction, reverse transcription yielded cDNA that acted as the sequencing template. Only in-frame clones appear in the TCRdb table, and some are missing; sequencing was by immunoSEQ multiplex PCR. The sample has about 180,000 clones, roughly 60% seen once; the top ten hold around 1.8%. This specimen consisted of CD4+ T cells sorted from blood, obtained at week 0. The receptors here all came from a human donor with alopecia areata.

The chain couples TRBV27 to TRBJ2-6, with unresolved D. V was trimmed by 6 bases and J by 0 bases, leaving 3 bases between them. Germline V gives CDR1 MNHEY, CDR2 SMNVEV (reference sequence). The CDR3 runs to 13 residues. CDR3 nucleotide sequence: TGTGCCAGCAGACGCTCTGGGGCCAACGTCCTGACTTTC. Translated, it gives CASRRSGANVLTF.

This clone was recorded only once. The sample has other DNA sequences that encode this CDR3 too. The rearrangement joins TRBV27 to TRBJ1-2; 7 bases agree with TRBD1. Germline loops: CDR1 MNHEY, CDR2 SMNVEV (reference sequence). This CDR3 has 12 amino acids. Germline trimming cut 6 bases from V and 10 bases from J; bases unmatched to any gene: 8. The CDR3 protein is CASSSIGTDYTF. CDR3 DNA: TGTGCCAGCAGCTCCATTGGGACAGACTACACCTTC.

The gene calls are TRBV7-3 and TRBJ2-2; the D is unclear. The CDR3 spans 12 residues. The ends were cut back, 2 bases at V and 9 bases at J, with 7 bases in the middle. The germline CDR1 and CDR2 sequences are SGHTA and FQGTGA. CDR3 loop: CASSLDGRELFF. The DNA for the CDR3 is TGTGCCAGCAGCTTAGATGGCCGGGAGCTGTTTTTT.

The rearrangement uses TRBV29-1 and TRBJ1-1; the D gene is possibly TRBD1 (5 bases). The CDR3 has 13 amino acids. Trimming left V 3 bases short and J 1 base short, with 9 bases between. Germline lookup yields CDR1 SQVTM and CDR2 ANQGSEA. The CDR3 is CSVDTGGNTEAFF. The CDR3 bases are TGCAGCGTTGATACGGGGGGGAACACTGAAGCTTTCTTT.

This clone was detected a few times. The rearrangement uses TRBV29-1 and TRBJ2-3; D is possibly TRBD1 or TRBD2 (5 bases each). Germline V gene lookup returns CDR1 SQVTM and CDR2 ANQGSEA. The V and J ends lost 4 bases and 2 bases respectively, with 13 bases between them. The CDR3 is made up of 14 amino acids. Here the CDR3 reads CSVGGLGVTDTQYF. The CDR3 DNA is TGCAGCGTTGGTGGTCTGGGGGTCACAGATACGCAGTATTTT.

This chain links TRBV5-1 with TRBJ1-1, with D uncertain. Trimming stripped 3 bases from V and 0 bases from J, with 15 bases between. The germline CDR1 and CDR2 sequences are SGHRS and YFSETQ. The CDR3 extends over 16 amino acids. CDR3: CASSSMGAAVNTEAFF. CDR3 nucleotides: TGCGCCAGCAGCTCCATGGGCGCGGCGGTGAACACTGAAGCTTTCTTT.

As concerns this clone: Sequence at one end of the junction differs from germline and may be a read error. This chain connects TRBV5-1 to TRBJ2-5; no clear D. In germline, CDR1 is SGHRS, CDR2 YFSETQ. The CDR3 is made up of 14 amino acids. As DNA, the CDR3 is TGCGCCAGCACCTTGATAGGGAAGCAAGAGACCCAGTACTTC. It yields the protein CASTLIGKQETQYF.

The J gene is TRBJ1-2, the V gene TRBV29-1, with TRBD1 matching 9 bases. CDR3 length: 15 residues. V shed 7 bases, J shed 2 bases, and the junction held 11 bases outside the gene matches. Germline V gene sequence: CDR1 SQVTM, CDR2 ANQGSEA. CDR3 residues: CSAGGRDRENYGYTF. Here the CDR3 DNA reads TGCAGCGCCGGGGGGCGGGACAGGGAAAACTATGGCTACACCTTC. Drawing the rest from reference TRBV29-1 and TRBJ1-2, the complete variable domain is SAVISQKPSRDICQRGTSLTIQCQVDSQVTMMFWYRQQPGQSLTLIATANQGSEATYESGFVIDKFPISRPNLTFSTLTVSNMSPEDSSIYLCSAGGRDRENYGYTFGSGTRLTVV.

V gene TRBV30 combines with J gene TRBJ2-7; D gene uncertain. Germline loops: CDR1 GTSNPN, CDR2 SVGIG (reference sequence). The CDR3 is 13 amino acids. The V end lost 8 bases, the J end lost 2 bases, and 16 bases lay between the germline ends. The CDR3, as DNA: TGTGCCGGCTCGATTCCTAATACCTACGAGCAGTACTTC. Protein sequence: CAGSIPNTYEQYF.

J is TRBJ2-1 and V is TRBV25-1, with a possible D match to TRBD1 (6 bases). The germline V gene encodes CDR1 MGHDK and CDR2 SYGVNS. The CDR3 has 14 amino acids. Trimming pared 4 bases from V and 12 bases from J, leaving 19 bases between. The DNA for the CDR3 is TGTGCCAGCAGTGCGATGGGGATTGAGACAGGGCAGTTCTTC. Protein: CASSAMGIETGQFF.

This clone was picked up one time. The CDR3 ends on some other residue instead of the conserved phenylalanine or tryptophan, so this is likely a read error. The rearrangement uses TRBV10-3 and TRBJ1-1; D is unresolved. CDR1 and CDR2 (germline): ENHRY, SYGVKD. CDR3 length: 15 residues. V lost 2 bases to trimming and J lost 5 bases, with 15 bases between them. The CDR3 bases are TGTGCCATCAGTGAGGGAAGGACGGGAGGGACTGAAGCTTTCCTT. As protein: CAISEGRTGGTEAFL.

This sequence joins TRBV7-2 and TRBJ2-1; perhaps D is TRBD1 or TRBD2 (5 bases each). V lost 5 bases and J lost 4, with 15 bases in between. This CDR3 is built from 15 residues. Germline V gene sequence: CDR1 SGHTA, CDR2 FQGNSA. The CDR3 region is CASSPSRDPYNEQFF. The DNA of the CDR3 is TGTGCCAGCAGCCCGAGCCGGGACCCATACAATGAGCAGTTCTTC.

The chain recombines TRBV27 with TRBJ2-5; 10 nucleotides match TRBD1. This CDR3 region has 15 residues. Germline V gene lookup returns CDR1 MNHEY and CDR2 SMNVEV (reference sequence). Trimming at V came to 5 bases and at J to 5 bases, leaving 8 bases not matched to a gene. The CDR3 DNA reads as TGTGCCAGCAGTCCGCCGGGACAGGGGTCGGAGACCCAGTACTTC. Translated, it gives CASSPPGQGSETQYF.

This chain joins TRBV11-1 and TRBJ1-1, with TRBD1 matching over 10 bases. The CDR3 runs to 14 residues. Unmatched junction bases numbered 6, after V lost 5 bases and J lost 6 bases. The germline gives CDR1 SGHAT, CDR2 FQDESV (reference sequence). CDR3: CASSGDGQGAEAFF. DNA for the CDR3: TGTGCCAGCAGCGGAGACGGACAGGGGGCTGAAGCTTTCTTT.

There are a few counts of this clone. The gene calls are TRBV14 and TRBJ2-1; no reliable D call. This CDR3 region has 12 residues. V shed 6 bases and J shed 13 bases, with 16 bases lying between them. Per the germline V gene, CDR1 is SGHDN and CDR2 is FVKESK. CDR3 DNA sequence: TGTGCCAGCAGTGTGAGCCGGTATATCCAGTTCTTC. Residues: CASSVSRYIQFF.